A single TCR beta chain is shown here with its context. This record comes from a study of blood T cell repertoires in COVID-19. As for the study in general: Sites across the United States, Italy and Spain contributed samples from acute and convalescent COVID-19. PBMCs, B-cell-depleted T cells, or T cells were the source of the cDNA or gDNA that made up the material.

Study processing details: Reference gene primers were amplified, and this amplification served to estimate nucleated cell counts. Clones were read by immunoSEQ multiplex PCR, and TCRdb kept only the in-frame ones, dropping some. V and J calls and clone size are as listed in that table; D and trimming were resolved from the DNA. The table lists some 270,000 clones, about 82% of them singletons. Germline CDR1 is MNHEY and CDR2 is SVGAGI. The V gene lost 8 bases and the J gene lost 0 bases, with 7 bases spanning the gap. The CDR3 sequence is 12 residues long. Patients at the Seattle site were enrolled during active infection and followed longitudinally.

The sample taken for sequencing was peripheral blood. This chain uses TRBV6-5 with TRBJ2-5, with D unclear. The receptor's source is a woman older than 75 with COVID-19, enrolled during active disease. The CDR3, as DNA: TGTGCCAGCGATCGGTACCAAGAGACCCAGTACTTC. Translating it yields CASDRYQETQYF.